These 22 T cell receptor beta chains share one sample of origin, sequenced in a study of cytomegalovirus exposure and HLA in healthy donors. Researchers ran the PCR with 60 Vbeta and 13 Jbeta primers. TCRdb's copy holds only in-frame clones and misses some; the assay was immunoSEQ multiplex PCR. The data show under 100,000 clones, approximately 79% seen once. The specimen was PBMCs. The receptors shown here come from a human donor in good health.

V usage is TRBV19 and J usage is TRBJ1-1; tentatively, D is TRBD1 (6 bases). V lost 4 bases and J lost 7, with 7 bases in between. The CDR3 runs 11 residues. Germline values: CDR1 LNHDA, CDR2 SQIVND (reference sequence). This chain's CDR3 is CASSRTDEAFF. The CDR3 region has the DNA TGTGCCAGTAGTAGGACAGATGAAGCTTTCTTT. Supplemented by reference TRBV19 and TRBJ1-1, the full variable domain reads DGGITQSPKYLFRKEGQNVTLSCEQNLNHDAMYWYRQDPGQGLRLIYYSQIVNDFQKGDIAEGYSVSREKKESFPLTVTSAQKNPTAFYLCASSRTDEAFFGQGTRLTVV.

This clone appeared a single time. The V gene is TRBV7-2, the J gene TRBJ1-1; a possible D gene is TRBD1 (5 bases). CDR1 is SGHTA and CDR2 is FQGNSA in the germline V gene. Trimming cost V 1 base and J 5 bases, with 14 bases left between them. CDR3 size: 15 residues. CDR3 residues: CASSLVWGRRTEAFF. CDR3 nucleotides: TGTGCCAGCAGCTTAGTATGGGGCAGGCGGACTGAAGCTTTCTTT.

J is TRBJ2-5 and V is TRBV5-6; D possibly corresponds to TRBD1 (5 bases). Germline CDR1 SGHDT, CDR2 YYEEEE. CDR3 length equals 14 residues. V was clipped by 1 base and J by 4 bases, with 11 bases between them. The CDR3 protein is CASSLFPGIETQYF. For the CDR3, the DNA is TGTGCCAGCAGCTTGTTTCCAGGGATAGAGACCCAGTACTTC.

The V call is TRBV5-1, the J call TRBJ2-5, with 7 bases fitting TRBD1. Germline V gives CDR1 SGHRS, CDR2 YFSETQ. V was pared by 3 bases and J by 4 bases, with 15 bases of the junction left unmatched. The length of the CDR3 is 17 residues. DNA for the CDR3: TGCGCCAGCAGCTCCTTTTCCCGGGGACAGAGGACAGAGACCCAGTACTTC. This sequence encodes CASSSFSRGQRTETQYF.

With respect to this clone: The junction differs from germline at one of its ends, possibly a read error. This sequence joins TRBV5-4 and TRBJ2-4, with 12 bases matching TRBD2. The CDR3 has 13 residues. Germline CDR1 and CDR2: SGHNT and YYREEE (reference sequence). The CDR3: CASSLGASGGANF. DNA for the CDR3: TGTGCCAGCAGCTTGGGGGCTAGCGGGGGGGCCAACTTC.

The V call is TRBV6-1, the J call TRBJ2-1; D might be TRBD2 (6 bases). V lost 2 bases and J 1 base, leaving 9 bases between the germline ends. Germline assignment: CDR1 MNHNS and CDR2 SASEGT. The CDR3 has 15 residues. CDR3 nucleotide sequence: TGTGCCAGCAGTGAATGGGGGGTTTCCTACAATGAGCAGTTCTTC. Translated, it gives CASSEWGVSYNEQFF.

This chain links TRBV4-3 with TRBJ2-7, with D uncertain. The CDR3 is made up of 14 amino acids. CDR1 LGHNA and CDR2 YSLEER come from the germline V gene. Trimming pared 0 bases from V and 1 base from J, leaving 7 bases between. Here the CDR3 reads CASSQDGTSYEQYF. CDR3 in DNA: TGCGCCAGCAGCCAAGATGGCACGTCCTACGAGCAGTACTTC.

This chain joins TRBV13 and TRBJ2-1; TRBD1 might be the D (6 bases). CDR1 and CDR2 (germline): PRHDT, FYEKMQ (reference sequence). With 5 bases removed from V and 9 bases from J, the gap between germline ends came to 17 bases. The CDR3 is 14 residues long. The CDR3 loop reads CASSISGTNGEQFF. The CDR3 DNA reads TGTGCCAGCAGCATCTCCGGGACAAACGGTGAGCAGTTCTTC.

The J gene is TRBJ2-1, the V gene TRBV9, with a tentative D call TRBD1 (5 bases). This CDR3 has 15 residues. Germline CDR1 and CDR2: SGDLS and YYNGEE. Trimming took 0 bases from V and 8 from J, leaving 15 bases between them. The CDR3 DNA reads TGTGCCAGCAGCGTAGAGGGCAGGGCCTGGGATGAGCAGTTCTTC. Its translation: CASSVEGRAWDEQFF. Supplemented by reference TRBV9 and TRBJ2-1, the full variable domain reads DSGVTQTPKHLITATGQRVTLRCSPRSGDLSVYWYQQSLDQGLQFLIQYYNGEERAKGNILERFSAQQFPDLHSELNLSSLELGDSALYFCASSVEGRAWDEQFFGPGTRLTVL.

The V and J genes are TRBV15 and TRBJ2-3; TRBD2 aligns across 8 bases. This CDR3 is built from 14 residues. The germline V gene has CDR1 LNHNV and CDR2 YYDKDF (reference sequence). V dropped 3 bases and J dropped 3; count of bases not matched to a gene: 2. This CDR3 reads CATSRGTRTDTQYF. The CDR3 coding sequence is TGTGCCACCAGCAGGGGGACTAGAACAGATACGCAGTATTTT.

The rearrangement uses TRBV9 and TRBJ2-7, with 9 nucleotides matching TRBD2. Unmatched junction bases numbered 12, after V lost 1 base and J lost 4 bases. The CDR3 runs 17 residues. Germline CDR1 SGDLS, CDR2 YYNGEE. CDR3 residues: CASSVSEKRGDDYEQYF. DNA of the CDR3: TGTGCCAGCAGCGTATCCGAAAAGCGGGGGGATGATTACGAGCAGTACTTC.

The rearrangement links TRBV18 to TRBJ1-1, with 7 bases that match TRBD1. The CDR3 covers 15 residues. Germline assignment: CDR1 KGHSH and CDR2 LQKENI. The V segment lost 3 bases and the J segment 0 bases; nucleotides outside the gene matches: 4. The CDR3 DNA reads as TGTGCCAGCTCACCTTCGACAGGGATGAACACTGAAGCTTTCTTT. As protein: CASSPSTGMNTEAFF.

The sample holds a few counts of this clone. This chain links TRBV6-5 with TRBJ1-1, with D possibly matching TRBD1 (6 bases). From germline, CDR1 is MNHEY and CDR2 SVGAGI. This CDR3 has 13 amino acids. Trimming took 2 bases from V and 4 from J, leaving 8 bases between them. The CDR3 sequence: CASSYRGGTEAFF. The CDR3 nucleotides are TGTGCCAGCAGTTACAGAGGGGGCACTGAAGCTTTCTTT.

This chain connects TRBV29-1 to TRBJ2-7; TRBD1 aligns across 10 bases. V shed 7 bases, J shed 2 bases, and the junction held 5 bases outside the gene matches. Germline V gene lookup returns CDR1 SQVTM and CDR2 ANQGSEA. This CDR3 spans 13 amino acids. As DNA, the CDR3 is TGCAGCGGAAGGGGACAGGGGCCCTACGAGCAGTACTTC. Translated, it gives CSGRGQGPYEQYF.

The V call is TRBV6-5, the J call TRBJ2-7; tentatively, D is TRBD1 (5 bases). The CDR3 has 14 residues. V dropped 0 bases and J dropped 2 bases, with 8 bases sitting between them. CDR1 is MNHEY, CDR2 SVGAGI, per germline. The CDR3 DNA sequence: TGTGCCAGCAGTTACTCGTCCAGGGCCTACGAGCAGTACTTC. It translates to CASSYSSRAYEQYF.

V gene TRBV30 combines with J gene TRBJ1-2, with 8 nucleotides matching TRBD1. V lost 2 bases, J lost 7 bases, and 15 bases stayed unmatched. Germline CDR1 and CDR2: GTSNPN and SVGIG (reference sequence). This CDR3 contains 16 residues. The DNA of the CDR3 is TGTGCCTGGAGTTTTCGGCTCCGGTCAGGGGGCCGTGGCTACACCTTC. It translates to CAWSFRLRSGGRGYTF.

This chain links TRBV2 with TRBJ2-7; 7 positions agree with TRBD1. In germline, CDR1 is SNHLY, CDR2 FYNNEI. Trimming took 8 bases from V and 2 from J; bases not matched to a gene: 6. The CDR3 loop spans 13 amino acids. CDR3 in DNA: TGTGCCAGCGACAGGGCCGAAACCTACGAGCAGTACTTC. Protein: CASDRAETYEQYF.

V is TRBV28 and J is TRBJ1-3; 7 positions agree with TRBD1. The CDR3 covers 13 residues. The trim removed 8 bases at V and 5 bases at J, leaving 6 bases unmatched. The germline V gene has CDR1 MDHEN and CDR2 SYDVKM. In nucleotides, the CDR3 is TGTGCCAGCGGGACAGAGCTTAGAAACACCATATATTTT. Its protein product is CASGTELRNTIYF.

The CDR3: CASSYTGDREQYF. CDR3 sequence (DNA): TGTGCCAGCAGTTATACAGGGGATCGCGAGCAGTACTTC. V and J are TRBV6-5 and TRBJ2-7; TRBD1 aligns across 7 bases. CDR3 length: 13 amino acids. Trimming cost V 3 bases and J 6 bases; bases outside gene matches: 5. Germline CDR1 reads MNHEY; CDR2 reads SVGAGI.

This chain connects TRBV7-8 to TRBJ2-7; 7 positions match TRBD2. The CDR3 is 12 amino acids. V lost 4 bases to trimming and J lost 10 bases; unmatched junction nucleotides: 7. CDR1 and CDR2 (germline): SGHVS, FQNEAQ. The CDR3 sequence is CASSSQSGDQYF. CDR3 coding DNA: TGTGCCAGCAGCTCACAGAGCGGGGATCAGTACTTC.

This chain uses TRBV18 with TRBJ2-7, with D perhaps matching TRBD1 (6 bases). Trimming took 1 base from V and 3 from J, leaving 16 bases between them. CDR1 KGHSH and CDR2 LQKENI come from the germline V gene. The CDR3 extends over 16 amino acids. Here the CDR3 reads CASSPRFGQPDYEQYF. Here the CDR3 DNA reads TGTGCCAGCTCACCACGGTTTGGACAGCCGGACTACGAGCAGTACTTC.

The chain employs TRBV4-2 and TRBJ2-2; 8 bases are shared with TRBD1. The CDR3 is made up of 16 amino acids. Germline trimming cut 1 base from V and 6 bases from J; bases unmatched to any gene: 7. Germline V gives CDR1 LGHNA, CDR2 YNFKEQ. The CDR3 DNA follows: TGTGCCAGCAGCCAAGGCCCCGACAGGGGAGCCGGGGAGCTGTTTTTT. It codes for CASSQGPDRGAGELFF.